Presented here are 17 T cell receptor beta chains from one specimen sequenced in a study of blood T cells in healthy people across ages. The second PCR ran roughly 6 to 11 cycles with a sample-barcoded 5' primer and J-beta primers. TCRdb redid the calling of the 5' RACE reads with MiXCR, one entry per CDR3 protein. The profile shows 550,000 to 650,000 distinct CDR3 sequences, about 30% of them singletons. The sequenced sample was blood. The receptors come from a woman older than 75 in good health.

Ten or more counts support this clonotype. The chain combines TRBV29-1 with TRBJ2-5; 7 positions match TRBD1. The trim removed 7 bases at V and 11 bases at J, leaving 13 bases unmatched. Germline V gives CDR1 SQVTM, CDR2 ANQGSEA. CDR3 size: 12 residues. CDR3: CSGTLDRDRQYF. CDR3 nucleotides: TGCAGCGGAACTCTTGACAGGGATCGGCAGTACTTC.

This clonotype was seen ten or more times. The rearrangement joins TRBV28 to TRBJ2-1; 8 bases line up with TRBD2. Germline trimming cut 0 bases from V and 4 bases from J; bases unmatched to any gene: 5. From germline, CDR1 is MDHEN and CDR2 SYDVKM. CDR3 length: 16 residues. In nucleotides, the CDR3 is TGTGCCAGCAGTTTATGGGGCGCGGGGGGATACAATGAGCAGTTCTTC. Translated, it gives CASSLWGAGGYNEQFF.

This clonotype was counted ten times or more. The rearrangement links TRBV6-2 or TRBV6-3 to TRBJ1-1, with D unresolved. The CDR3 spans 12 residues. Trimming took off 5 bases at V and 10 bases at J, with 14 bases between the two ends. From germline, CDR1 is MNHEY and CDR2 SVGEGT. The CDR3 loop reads CASSTVGGGAFF. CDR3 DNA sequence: TGTGCCAGCAGTACGGTGGGAGGTGGAGCTTTCTTT.

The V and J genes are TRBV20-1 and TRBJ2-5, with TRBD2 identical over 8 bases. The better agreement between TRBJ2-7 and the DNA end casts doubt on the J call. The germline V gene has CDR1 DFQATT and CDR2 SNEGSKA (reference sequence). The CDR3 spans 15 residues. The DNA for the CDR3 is TGCAGTGTACCCTCCCCGGGGGGGTCCCCATACGAGCAGTACTTC. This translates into CSVPSPGGSPYEQYF.

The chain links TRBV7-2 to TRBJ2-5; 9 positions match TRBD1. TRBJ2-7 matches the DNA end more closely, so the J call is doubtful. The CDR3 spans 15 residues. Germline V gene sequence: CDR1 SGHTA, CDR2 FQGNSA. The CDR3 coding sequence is TGTGCCAGCAGCTTATACAGGGGGCGGGTCTACGAGCAGTACTTC. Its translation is CASSLYRGRVYEQYF.

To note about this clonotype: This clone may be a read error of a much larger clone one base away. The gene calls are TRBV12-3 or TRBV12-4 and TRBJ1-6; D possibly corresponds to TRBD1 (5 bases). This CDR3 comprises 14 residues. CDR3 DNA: TGTGTCAGCAGTTTAAGATGGGGCAGGGCAACCCTCCACTTT. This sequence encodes CVSSLRWGRATLHF.

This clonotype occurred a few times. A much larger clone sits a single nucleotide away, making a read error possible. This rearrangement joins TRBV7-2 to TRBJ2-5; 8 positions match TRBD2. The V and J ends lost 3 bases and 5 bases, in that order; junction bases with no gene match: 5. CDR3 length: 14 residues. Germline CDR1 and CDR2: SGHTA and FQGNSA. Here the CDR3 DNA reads TGTGCCAGCAGCTTGAGCGGGGGATCGGAGACCCAGTACTTC. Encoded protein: CASSLSGGSETQYF.

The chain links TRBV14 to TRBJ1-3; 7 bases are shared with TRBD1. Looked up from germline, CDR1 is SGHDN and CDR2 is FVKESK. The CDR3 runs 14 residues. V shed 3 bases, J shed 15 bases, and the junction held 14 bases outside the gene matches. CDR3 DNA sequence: TGTGCCAGCAGCCAGCTACTACCGGGACAGCCTCAATATTTT. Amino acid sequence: CASSQLLPGQPQYF.

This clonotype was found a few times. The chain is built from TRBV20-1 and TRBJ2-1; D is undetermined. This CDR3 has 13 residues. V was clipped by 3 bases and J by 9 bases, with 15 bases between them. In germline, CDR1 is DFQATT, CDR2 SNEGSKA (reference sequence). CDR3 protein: CSARSPSGFEQFF. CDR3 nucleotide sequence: TGCAGTGCTAGGTCCCCCTCCGGGTTTGAGCAGTTCTTC.

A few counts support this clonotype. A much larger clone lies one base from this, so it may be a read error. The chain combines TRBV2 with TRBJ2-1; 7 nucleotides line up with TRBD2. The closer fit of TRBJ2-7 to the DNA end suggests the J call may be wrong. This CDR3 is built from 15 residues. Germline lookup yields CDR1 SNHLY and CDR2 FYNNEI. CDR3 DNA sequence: TGTGCCAGCCCAACGGCGGGGGTCAATTACAATGAGCAGTACTTC. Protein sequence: CASPTAGVNYNEQYF.

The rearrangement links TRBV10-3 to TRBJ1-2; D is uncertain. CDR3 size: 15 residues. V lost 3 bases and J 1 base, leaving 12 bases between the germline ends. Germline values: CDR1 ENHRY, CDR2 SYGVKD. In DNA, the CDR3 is TGTGCCATCAGTGATTCTGGGAGTGTTAACTATGGCTACACCTTC. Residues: CAISDSGSVNYGYTF.

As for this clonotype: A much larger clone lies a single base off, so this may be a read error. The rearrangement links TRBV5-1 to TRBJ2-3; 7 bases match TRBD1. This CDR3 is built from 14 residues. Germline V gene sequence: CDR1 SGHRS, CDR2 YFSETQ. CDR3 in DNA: TGCGCCAGCGGCTTGCCCGACAGGGCTGATACGCAGTATTTT. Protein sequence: CASGLPDRADTQYF.

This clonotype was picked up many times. The DNA of the CDR3 is TGTGCCAGCAGTGAAGACAGCTATGGCTACACCTTC. Amino acids: CASSEDSYGYTF. This rearrangement joins TRBV2 to TRBJ1-2; D gene ambiguous. With 1 base removed from V and 4 bases from J, the gap between germline ends came to 4 bases. The CDR3 extends over 12 amino acids. From germline, CDR1 is SNHLY and CDR2 FYNNEI.

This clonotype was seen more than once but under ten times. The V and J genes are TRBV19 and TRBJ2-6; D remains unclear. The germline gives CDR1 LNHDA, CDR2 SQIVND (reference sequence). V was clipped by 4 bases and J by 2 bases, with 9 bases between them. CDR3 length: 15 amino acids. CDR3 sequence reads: CASSTGGTGANVLTF. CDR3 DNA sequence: TGTGCCAGTAGTACAGGCGGTACTGGGGCCAACGTCCTGACTTTC. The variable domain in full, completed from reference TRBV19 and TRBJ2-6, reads DGGITQSPKYLFRKEGQNVTLSCEQNLNHDAMYWYRQDPGQGLRLIYYSQIVNDFQKGDIAEGYSVSREKKESFPLTVTSAQKNPTAFYLCASSTGGTGANVLTFGAGSRLTVL.

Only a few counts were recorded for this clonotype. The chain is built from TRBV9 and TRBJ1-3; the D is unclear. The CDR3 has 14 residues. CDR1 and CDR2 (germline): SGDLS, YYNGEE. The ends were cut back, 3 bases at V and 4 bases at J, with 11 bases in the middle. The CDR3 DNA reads TGTGCCAGCAGCGGACCGATGAGGGGAAACACCATATATTTT. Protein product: CASSGPMRGNTIYF.

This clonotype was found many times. CDR3 protein: CSARDNYNEQFF. CDR3 DNA: TGCAGTGCCCGAGACAACTACAATGAGCAGTTCTTC. The V and J genes are TRBV20-1 and TRBJ2-1; no reliable D call. This CDR3 has 12 amino acids. In germline, CDR1 is DFQATT, CDR2 SNEGSKA (reference sequence). Trimming pared 6 bases from V and 3 bases from J, leaving 9 bases between.

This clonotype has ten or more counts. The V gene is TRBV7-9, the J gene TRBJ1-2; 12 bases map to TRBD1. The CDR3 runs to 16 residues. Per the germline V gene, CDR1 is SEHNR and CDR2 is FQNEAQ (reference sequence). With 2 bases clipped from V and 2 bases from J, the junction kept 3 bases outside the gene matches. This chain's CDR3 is CASSLSGTGGNYGYTF. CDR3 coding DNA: TGTGCCAGCAGCTTATCGGGGACAGGGGGCAACTATGGCTACACCTTC.